Following are 5 T cell receptor beta chains from one sample sequenced in a study of cytomegalovirus exposure and HLA in healthy donors. The primer mix had 60 Vbeta and 13 Jbeta primers. Assay: immunoSEQ multiplex PCR; the TCRdb copy retains only in-frame clones and omits some. The table has 55,000 to 75,000 clones, 70% to 80% seen once. Source material: PBMCs. The source is a girl aged 5-17 years in good health and CMV-seropositive.

The chain combines TRBV13 with TRBJ1-1; possible D gene TRBD1, 6 bases. The CDR3 extends over 15 amino acids. The V gene lost 9 bases and the J gene lost 4 bases, with 21 bases spanning the gap. Per germline, CDR1 PRHDT and CDR2 FYEKMQ (reference sequence). The CDR3 bases are TGTGCCAGTCGGGGGTGGGGGGGCCGGTTCACTGAAGCTTTCTTT. This codes for CASRGWGGRFTEAFF.

This chain links TRBV9 with TRBJ2-7; maybe TRBD1 (5 bases). This CDR3 has 13 amino acids. The ends were cut back, 4 bases at V and 6 bases at J, with 14 bases in the middle. Germline CDR1 reads SGDLS; CDR2 reads YYNGEE. In nucleotides, the CDR3 is TGTGCCAGCAGCTCCCGATTGGGGCGCGAGCAGTACTTC. The encoded protein is CASSSRLGREQYF. Based on the CDR3 plus reference TRBV9 and TRBJ2-7, the full variable domain is DSGVTQTPKHLITATGQRVTLRCSPRSGDLSVYWYQQSLDQGLQFLIQYYNGEERAKGNILERFSAQQFPDLHSELNLSSLELGDSALYFCASSSRLGREQYFGPGTRLTVT.

The chain employs TRBV5-8 and TRBJ1-5; 10 positions match TRBD1. The CDR3 has 15 residues. Per the germline V gene, CDR1 is SGHTS and CDR2 is YDEGEE. V gave up 5 bases and J gave up 6 bases; unmatched junction bases: 8. The CDR3 nucleotides read TGTGCCAGCAGTTCGGGACAGGGGTTAAGTCAGCCCCAGCATTTT. Amino acids: CASSSGQGLSQPQHF.

This clone has only a few counts. The chain employs TRBV7-2 and TRBJ2-1; TRBD2 matches at 10 bases. Trimming at V came to 1 base and at J to 6 bases, leaving 12 bases not matched to a gene. The CDR3 has 18 residues. The V gene's germline CDR1 is SGHTA and CDR2 FQGNSA. The CDR3: CASSLVGGTSGATNEQFF. The CDR3 DNA reads as TGTGCCAGCAGCTTAGTAGGTGGAACTAGCGGGGCGACCAATGAGCAGTTCTTC.

This clone was seen a few times. V and J are TRBV5-1 and TRBJ2-7; the D gene is possibly TRBD1 (5 bases). CDR1 and CDR2 (germline): SGHRS, YFSETQ. The germline V and J ends were trimmed by 4 bases and 0 bases, with 11 bases remaining between them. This CDR3 region has 14 residues. In nucleotides, the CDR3 is TGCGCCAGCAGCGTCGACAGCCTCTCCTACGAGCAGTACTTC. It is translated as CASSVDSLSYEQYF. Looking up the rest from reference TRBV5-1 and TRBJ2-7 gives the full variable domain: KAGVTQTPRYLIKTRGQQVTLSCSPISGHRSVSWYQQTPGQGLQFLFEYFSETQRNKGNFPGRFSGRQFSNSRSEMNVSTLELGDSALYLCASSVDSLSYEQYFGPGTRLTVT.